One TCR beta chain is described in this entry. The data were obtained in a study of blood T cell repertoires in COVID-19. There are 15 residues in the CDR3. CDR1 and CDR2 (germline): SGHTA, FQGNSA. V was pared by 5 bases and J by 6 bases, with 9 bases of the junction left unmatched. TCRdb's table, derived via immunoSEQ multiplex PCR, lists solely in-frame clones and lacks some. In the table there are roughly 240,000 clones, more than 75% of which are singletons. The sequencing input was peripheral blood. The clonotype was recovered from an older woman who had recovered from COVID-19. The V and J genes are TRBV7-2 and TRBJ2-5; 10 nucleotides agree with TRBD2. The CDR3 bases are TGTGCCAGCAGCCATAAGCTAGCGGGGGCACAGACCCAGTACTTC. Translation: CASSHKLAGAQTQYF. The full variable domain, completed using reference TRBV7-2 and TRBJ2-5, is GAGVSQSPSNKVTEKGKDVELRCDPISGHTALYWYRQSLGQGLEFLIYFQGNSAPDKSGLPSDRFSAERTGGSVSTLTIQRTQQEDSAVYLCASSHKLAGAQTQYFGPGTRLLVL.